A selection of T cell receptor beta chains follows, all from one sample in a study of T cells in Graves' hyperthyroidism and ophthalmopathy. TCRdb re-derived calls from the multiplex PCR reads in MiXCR, one entry per CDR3 protein. The sample has 370,000 or so distinct CDR3 sequences; 15% to 18% are singletons. Sequencing input: blood. These receptors all stem from a woman younger than 30 with Graves' hyperthyroidism that later progressed to Graves' ophthalmopathy. The CDR3 runs from the conserved cysteine through the conserved F or W. Each record gives: D gene, J gene, clone size, V gene, CDR3 DNA, CDR3 protein. The D gene is left open where the match is weak. Rows may omit the clone size; those that give it use once, few, many or a size class.

d_call: NA; j_call: TRBJ2-3; clone_size: NA; v_call: TRBV6-1; cdr3_nt: TGTGCCAGTCTGGGGGATACGCAGTATTTT; cdr3_aa: CASLGDTQYF
d_call: NA; j_call: TRBJ2-5; clone_size: many; v_call: TRBV28; cdr3_nt: TGTGCCAGCACCCAGGAGGTCGGGAGAAAGACCCAGTACTTC; cdr3_aa: CASTQEVGRKTQYF
d_call: TRBD1; j_call: TRBJ1-4; clone_size: many; v_call: TRBV10-3; cdr3_nt: TGTGCCTCGGGGACAGGGCCTAATGAAAAACTGTTTTTT; cdr3_aa: CASGTGPNEKLFF
d_call: NA; j_call: TRBJ2-7; clone_size: NA; v_call: TRBV20-1; cdr3_nt: TGCAGTGCTCCAAGCAGCGGACAGAGAGGACACCCTCGCTACGAGCTGTACTTC; cdr3_aa: CSAPSSGQRGHPRYELYF
d_call: NA; j_call: TRBJ1-2; clone_size: many; v_call: TRBV28; cdr3_nt: TGTGCCAGCAGTTTATTGGTTACGGGAATGTATGGCTACACCTTC; cdr3_aa: CASSLLVTGMYGYTF
d_call: NA; j_call: TRBJ1-2; clone_size: many; v_call: TRBV27; cdr3_nt: TGTGCCAGCAGTTTATCACCCCGGACACTATTTGGCTACACCTTC; cdr3_aa: CASSLSPRTLFGYTF
d_call: NA; j_call: TRBJ2-5; clone_size: few; v_call: TRBV28; cdr3_nt: TGTGCCAGCAGTCGCCTCTCAGGGGCCCAAGAGACCCAGTACTTC; cdr3_aa: CASSRLSGAQETQYF
d_call: NA; j_call: TRBJ2-5; clone_size: NA; v_call: TRBV5-6; cdr3_nt: TGTGCCAGCAGCTTGGGGTTTGAGGCCCAGTACTTC; cdr3_aa: CASSLGFEAQYF
d_call: NA; j_call: TRBJ2-3; clone_size: many; v_call: TRBV18; cdr3_nt: TGTGCCAGCTCACCATGGGGGGCTCAAACAGATACGCAGTATTTT; cdr3_aa: CASSPWGAQTDTQYF
d_call: TRBD2; j_call: TRBJ2-1; clone_size: NA; v_call: TRBV19; cdr3_nt: TGTGCCAGTAGTATTAGGGCTAGCGGGAGCTCCTACAATGAGCAGTTCTTC; cdr3_aa: CASSIRASGSSYNEQFF
d_call: TRBD2; j_call: TRBJ2-1; clone_size: few; v_call: TRBV9; cdr3_nt: TGTGCCTCTACTAGCGGGAGTATCTCCTACAATGAGCAGTTCTTC; cdr3_aa: CASTSGSISYNEQFF
d_call: NA; j_call: TRBJ1-6; clone_size: NA; v_call: TRBV6-1; cdr3_nt: TGTGCCAGCAGATTTCGGACAGATTCACCCCTCCACTTT; cdr3_aa: CASRFRTDSPLHF
d_call: NA; j_call: TRBJ2-5; clone_size: NA; v_call: TRBV5-5; cdr3_nt: TGTGCCAGCAGCTTGGTCGGCAGCCGGGGAGAGACCCAGTACTTC; cdr3_aa: CASSLVGSRGETQYF
d_call: TRBD1; j_call: TRBJ1-4; clone_size: NA; v_call: TRBV4-1; cdr3_nt: TGCGCCAGCAGCCATAGAACCCTACAGGGGGCAAATGAAAAACTGTTTTTT; cdr3_aa: CASSHRTLQGANEKLFF
d_call: TRBD2; j_call: TRBJ2-5; clone_size: few; v_call: TRBV5-1; cdr3_nt: TGCGCCAGCAGCTTAGGGACTAGCGGGATCCAAGAGACCCAGTACTTC; cdr3_aa: CASSLGTSGIQETQYF
d_call: NA; j_call: TRBJ2-1; clone_size: NA; v_call: TRBV30; cdr3_nt: TGTGCCTGGAGTACTCCATGGACGGTTAGCTCCTACAATGAGCAGTTCTTC; cdr3_aa: CAWSTPWTVSSYNEQFF
d_call: TRBD1; j_call: TRBJ2-5; clone_size: many; v_call: TRBV30; cdr3_nt: TGTGCCTGGACCGCCGGACAGGGACAAGAGACCCAGTACTTC; cdr3_aa: CAWTAGQGQETQYF
d_call: TRBD2; j_call: TRBJ2-5; clone_size: NA; v_call: TRBV2; cdr3_nt: TGTGCCAGCAGTGAAGGACTAGCGGGAAGAGAGACCCAGTACTTC; cdr3_aa: CASSEGLAGRETQYF
d_call: NA; j_call: TRBJ1-2; clone_size: NA; v_call: TRBV19; cdr3_nt: TGTGCCAGTACCTTCTCGGGCGAGGTTGCCTATGGCTACACCTTC; cdr3_aa: CASTFSGEVAYGYTF
d_call: NA; j_call: TRBJ2-1; clone_size: few; v_call: TRBV24-1; cdr3_nt: TGTGCCACCAGTGGACTAGGGAATGAGCAGTTCTTC; cdr3_aa: CATSGLGNEQFF
d_call: NA; j_call: TRBJ2-7; clone_size: many; v_call: TRBV27; cdr3_nt: TGTGCCAGCAGTTTATCCAGGGGAGGGGACTACGAGCAGTACTTC; cdr3_aa: CASSLSRGGDYEQYF
d_call: NA; j_call: TRBJ2-1; clone_size: many; v_call: TRBV27; cdr3_nt: TGTGCCAGCAGCTTATCCGTCCACTCACTAGTCTACAATGAGCAGTTCTTC; cdr3_aa: CASSLSVHSLVYNEQFF
d_call: NA; j_call: TRBJ1-6; clone_size: few; v_call: TRBV6-1; cdr3_nt: TGTGCCAGCAGTGAAGCGGTGGGCAGGGATGATTCACCCCTCCACTTT; cdr3_aa: CASSEAVGRDDSPLHF
d_call: NA; j_call: TRBJ1-1; clone_size: many; v_call: TRBV29-1; cdr3_nt: TGCAGCGCTGAAAGGGCCCCGGACACTGAAGCTTTCTTT; cdr3_aa: CSAERAPDTEAFF
d_call: NA; j_call: TRBJ2-1; clone_size: NA; v_call: TRBV4-1; cdr3_nt: TGCGCCAGCAGCCAAGAGACAGTGCGGAATGAGCAGTTCTTC; cdr3_aa: CASSQETVRNEQFF
d_call: TRBD2; j_call: TRBJ2-3; clone_size: few; v_call: TRBV11-2; cdr3_nt: TGTGCCAGCAGCTTAATACTAGCGGGAGGTCTTAGCACAGATACGCAGTATTTT; cdr3_aa: CASSLILAGGLSTDTQYF
d_call: NA; j_call: TRBJ2-7; clone_size: many; v_call: TRBV11-2; cdr3_nt: TGTGCCAGCAGCATAATCTCCTACGAGCAGTACTTC; cdr3_aa: CASSIISYEQYF
d_call: NA; j_call: TRBJ2-1; clone_size: NA; v_call: TRBV9; cdr3_nt: TGTGCCAGCAGCGCAGACGGGAGAAGTAGCAATGAGCAGTTCTTC; cdr3_aa: CASSADGRSSNEQFF
d_call: NA; j_call: TRBJ1-1; clone_size: few; v_call: TRBV28; cdr3_nt: TGTGCCAGCAGTTTACAAGGCGGCCGGGCGGACACTGAAGCTTTCTTT; cdr3_aa: CASSLQGGRADTEAFF
d_call: TRBD2; j_call: TRBJ2-2; clone_size: few; v_call: TRBV5-1; cdr3_nt: TGCGCCAGCAGCGAACTAGCGGGAGGAACGACCGGGGAGCTGTTTTTT; cdr3_aa: CASSELAGGTTGELFF
d_call: TRBD1; j_call: TRBJ2-1; clone_size: many; v_call: TRBV11-2; cdr3_nt: TGTGCCAGCAGCCCTTTGAGTCAGGGGGCTAACAATGAGCAGTTCTTC; cdr3_aa: CASSPLSQGANNEQFF
d_call: NA; j_call: TRBJ2-7; clone_size: many; v_call: TRBV12-3/TRBV12-4; cdr3_nt: TGTGCCAGCAGTTTACGGCCCTCTTACTACGAGCAGTACTTC; cdr3_aa: CASSLRPSYYEQYF
d_call: NA; j_call: TRBJ2-3; clone_size: NA; v_call: TRBV28; cdr3_nt: TGTGCCCGCCTTGGGGGTTGGGCCACAGATACGCAGTATTTT; cdr3_aa: CARLGGWATDTQYF
d_call: TRBD1; j_call: TRBJ2-7; clone_size: few; v_call: TRBV29-1; cdr3_nt: TGCAGCGTTTCTCGGACAGGGTACAACGAGCAGTACTTC; cdr3_aa: CSVSRTGYNEQYF
d_call: NA; j_call: TRBJ1-1; clone_size: NA; v_call: TRBV27; cdr3_nt: TGTGCCAGCAGTCCCGGTACCGGGGGGAACACTGAAGCTTTCTTT; cdr3_aa: CASSPGTGGNTEAFF
d_call: NA; j_call: TRBJ2-5; clone_size: many; v_call: TRBV27; cdr3_nt: TGTGCCAGCAGTTTTGACGGCTCCCAAGAGACCCAGTACTTC; cdr3_aa: CASSFDGSQETQYF
d_call: NA; j_call: TRBJ1-1; clone_size: many; v_call: TRBV30; cdr3_nt: TGTGCCTGGAACCCGAGACAGTTAAACACTGAAGCTTTCTTT; cdr3_aa: CAWNPRQLNTEAFF
d_call: NA; j_call: TRBJ2-1; clone_size: few; v_call: TRBV2; cdr3_nt: TGTGCCAGCAACGTTCGGACAACGGGGAATGAGCAGTTCTTC; cdr3_aa: CASNVRTTGNEQFF
d_call: NA; j_call: TRBJ2-7; clone_size: NA; v_call: TRBV12-3/TRBV12-4; cdr3_nt: TGTGCCAGCAGTTTAGGAAAGGACGAGCAGTACTTC; cdr3_aa: CASSLGKDEQYF
d_call: TRBD1; j_call: TRBJ2-7; clone_size: NA; v_call: TRBV28; cdr3_nt: TGTGCCAGCAGCACCCCGGGACAGGCTCCCTACGAGCAGTACTTC; cdr3_aa: CASSTPGQAPYEQYF
d_call: NA; j_call: TRBJ1-2; clone_size: many; v_call: TRBV2; cdr3_nt: TGTGCCAGCAGATACTCGGGGGCGGCTAACTATGGCTACACCTTC; cdr3_aa: CASRYSGAANYGYTF
d_call: TRBD2; j_call: TRBJ2-1; clone_size: NA; v_call: TRBV4-1; cdr3_nt: TGCGCCAGCAGCCCTAGACTAGCGGGAGGGACCAATGAGCAGTTCTTC; cdr3_aa: CASSPRLAGGTNEQFF
d_call: TRBD2; j_call: TRBJ2-5; clone_size: NA; v_call: TRBV14; cdr3_nt: TGTGCCAGCAGCTCACGAAGCGCTAGCGGGAGATCCCAAGAGACCCAGTACTTC; cdr3_aa: CASSSRSASGRSQETQYF
d_call: NA; j_call: TRBJ2-2; clone_size: many; v_call: TRBV2; cdr3_nt: TGTGCCAGCAGTGGGGTTAGCGCAAACACCGGGGAGCTGTTTTTT; cdr3_aa: CASSGVSANTGELFF
d_call: NA; j_call: TRBJ2-3; clone_size: many; v_call: TRBV5-5; cdr3_nt: TGTGCCAGCAAGTTAACGCCGGGACCTTACACAGATACGCAGTATTTT; cdr3_aa: CASKLTPGPYTDTQYF
d_call: TRBD1; j_call: TRBJ2-1; clone_size: many; v_call: TRBV2; cdr3_nt: TGTGCCAGCAGTGAGGGGACAGGGGGAAGGGTTTTTGGCGATGAGCAGTTCTTC; cdr3_aa: CASSEGTGGRVFGDEQFF